The next 4 T cell receptor beta chains were all read from a single sample in a study of response to subunit inactivated influenza vaccine. TCRdb reprocessed the RT-PCR reads with MiXCR, giving one entry per CDR3 protein. The sample comprises roughly 500,000 distinct CDR3 sequences, about 25% of which are singletons, and approximately 2% rests with the top ten. Specimen: CD4+ T cells sorted from PBMCs, collected 5 to 6 days after vaccination. The receptors were sampled from a man aged 45-60 years who received an inactivated influenza vaccine.

In this sample, this clonotype turned up a few times. DNA of the CDR3: TGCGCCAGCAGCACAGGATCTGAGGCGGCCAGCTCCTACAATGAGCAGTTCTTC. Encoded protein: CASSTGSEAASSYNEQFF. This sequence joins TRBV5-1 and TRBJ2-1; a possible D gene is TRBD1 (5 bases). Trimming pared 4 bases from V and 0 bases from J, leaving 20 bases between. Per germline, CDR1 SGHRS and CDR2 YFSETQ. The CDR3 length is 18 residues.

The V call is TRBV12-3 or TRBV12-4, the J call TRBJ2-1, with 16 positions matching TRBD2. This CDR3 has 20 residues. Trimming took 6 bases from V and 3 from J; bases not matched to a gene: 14. The CDR3, as DNA: TGTGCCAGCAGCTCAGTGGTCGGGACTAGCGGGAGGGTCGGCTACAATGAGCAGTTCTTC. Encoded protein: CASSSVVGTSGRVGYNEQFF.

Only a few counts were recorded for this clonotype. The chain employs TRBV29-1 and TRBJ2-3; 8 bases agree with TRBD1. Trimming took 4 bases from V and 1 from J; bases not matched to a gene: 7. This CDR3 region has 15 residues. Germline values: CDR1 SQVTM, CDR2 ANQGSEA. The CDR3 spells CSVATGTGGTDTQYF. The CDR3 coding sequence is TGCAGCGTTGCAACCGGGACAGGAGGCACAGATACGCAGTATTTT.

Comments on this clonotype: Given a much more abundant clone one base away, this may be a read error. V usage is TRBV7-6 and J usage is TRBJ1-6; 7 bases are a match to TRBD1. The V gene's germline CDR1 is SGHVS and CDR2 FNYEAQ. V shed 5 bases, J shed 0 bases, and the junction held 1 base outside the gene matches. The CDR3 is made up of 15 amino acids. CDR3 sequence reads: CASSRDSSYNSPLHF. DNA of the CDR3: TGTGCCAGCAGCAGGGACAGCTCCTATAATTCACCCCTCCACTTT.